The source of this T cell receptor (beta chain) is a study of human T cells and chemical hapten exposure. From the RACE reads, TCRdb called clonotypes with MiXCR, one entry per CDR3 protein. The data hold nearly 350,000 distinct CDR3 sequences, with around 7% observed a single time. Germline assignment: CDR1 MNHEY and CDR2 SVGEGT. The length of the CDR3 is 11 residues. The V segment lost 8 bases and the J segment 11 bases; nucleotides outside the gene matches: 4. Time point reported: patch test 1, 2 weeks after DPC sensitization. The treatment: therapeutic diphenylcyclopropenone sensitization with weekly scalp DPC. Blood was drawn before each patch test was applied.

This TCR was recovered from a woman between 18 and 29 years old with alopecia areata. Some clones in this sample may be carry-over from other donors' samples. The material sequenced was whole blood, taken in connection with sensitization to the hapten diphenylcyclopropenone (DPC). The chain combines TRBV6-2 or TRBV6-3 with TRBJ1-4; 8 bases fit TRBD1. The DNA of the CDR3 is TGTGCCAGCGGACAGGGAGGTAAACTGTTTTTT. It is translated as CASGQGGKLFF.